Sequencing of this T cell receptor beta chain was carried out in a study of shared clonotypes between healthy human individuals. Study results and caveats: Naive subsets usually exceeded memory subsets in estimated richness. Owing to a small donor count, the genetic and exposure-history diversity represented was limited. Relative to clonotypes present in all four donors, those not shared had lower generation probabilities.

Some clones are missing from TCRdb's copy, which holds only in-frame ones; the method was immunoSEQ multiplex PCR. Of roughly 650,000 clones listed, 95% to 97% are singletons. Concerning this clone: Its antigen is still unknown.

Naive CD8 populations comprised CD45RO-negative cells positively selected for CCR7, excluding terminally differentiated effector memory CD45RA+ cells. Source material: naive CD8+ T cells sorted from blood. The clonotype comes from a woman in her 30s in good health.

The chain's CDR3 is CASSKPLGSGANVLTF. DNA for the CDR3: TGTGCCAGCAGTAAACCACTAGGCTCTGGGGCCAACGTCCTGACTTTC. V usage is TRBV28 and J usage is TRBJ2-6, with D possibly matching TRBD2 (5 bases). The CDR3 runs to 16 residues. Trimming took off 5 bases at V and 0 bases at J, with 11 bases between the two ends. Germline-derived CDR1 and CDR2 are MDHEN and SYDVKM.